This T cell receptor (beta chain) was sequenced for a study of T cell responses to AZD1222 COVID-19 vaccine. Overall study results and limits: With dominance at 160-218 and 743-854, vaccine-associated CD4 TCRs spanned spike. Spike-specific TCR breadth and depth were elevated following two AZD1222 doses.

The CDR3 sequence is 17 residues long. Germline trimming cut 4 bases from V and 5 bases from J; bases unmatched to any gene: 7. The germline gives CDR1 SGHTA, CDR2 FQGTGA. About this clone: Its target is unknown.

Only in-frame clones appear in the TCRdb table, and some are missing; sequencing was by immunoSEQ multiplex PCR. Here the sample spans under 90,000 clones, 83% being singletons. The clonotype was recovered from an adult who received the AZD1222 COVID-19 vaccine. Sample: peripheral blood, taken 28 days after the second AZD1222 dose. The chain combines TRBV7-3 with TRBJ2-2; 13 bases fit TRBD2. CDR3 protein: CASSSGLAGVGTGELFF. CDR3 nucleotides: TGTGCCAGCAGCTCCGGACTAGCGGGAGTAGGGACCGGGGAGCTGTTTTTT.